The sequence of this T cell receptor beta chain was determined in a study of CD8+ T cells in alopecia areata. This clone was picked up one time. Its antigen remains unknown. The identical CDR3 is also encoded by other nucleotide sequences in the sample. The CDR3 has 12 amino acids. V was shortened by 4 bases and J by 2 bases, with 8 bases between the two germline ends. CDR1 and CDR2 (germline): SQVTM, ANQGSEA. Treatment noted: oral pan-JAK inhibitor, 5-10 mg twice daily. Extracted from the samples, RNA was reverse transcribed into cDNA to serve as the sequencing template. Assay: immunoSEQ multiplex PCR; the TCRdb copy retains only in-frame clones and omits some. The table shows around 270,000 clones, with 58% occurring only once. Study results and limitations: The study also sequences resident alphabeta T cells of normal skin in scalp samples. Many expanded lesional clones persisted in scalp and blood during tofacitinib.

This specimen consisted of CD4+ T cells sorted from blood, obtained at week 24, from a patient treated with tofacitinib. The chain couples TRBV29-1 to TRBJ1-1; D possibly corresponds to TRBD1 (5 bases). This receptor was identified in a human donor with alopecia areata. For the CDR3, the DNA is TGCAGCGTTGCGCGGGGCAACACTGAAGCTTTCTTT. As protein: CSVARGNTEAFF.